This T cell receptor beta chain appears in the sequencing data of a study of blood T cell repertoires in COVID-19. V was pared by 6 bases and J by 4 bases, with 15 bases between. Germline CDR1 and CDR2: LNHDA and SQIVND (reference sequence). CDR3 size: 14 residues. TCRdb's copy holds only in-frame clones and misses some; the assay was immunoSEQ multiplex PCR. The sample lists roughly 450,000 clones, 90% occurring once. The receptor's source is a man aged 18 to 35 who had recovered from COVID-19. Sequencing was performed on PBMCs or T cells enriched from blood (not recorded which). The chain joins TRBV19 to TRBJ1-1; TRBD1 is a possible D gene (5 bases). Here the CDR3 DNA reads TGTGCCAGTAGAAAAGCCGGGGGGAGCACTGAAGCTTTCTTT. Its translation is CASRKAGGSTEAFF.